This T cell receptor (beta chain) was captured in a study of glioma-infiltrating T cells. General study points: Above-expected tissue-blood divergence occurred in all gliomas, most in low-grade ones.

By share, this clonotype counts as medium-sized. The target antigen is unknown. Amplification of TCR alpha and beta CDR3 regions from RNA used iRepertoire nested multiplex PCR. For one-step reverse transcription and amplification, about 90-400 ng of tissue mRNA or PBMC total RNA was used. TCRdb reprocessed the multiplex PCR reads via MiXCR and lists one record per CDR3 protein. Counted here are approximately 11,000 distinct CDR3 sequences, about 30% occurring once; the ten biggest clones make up less than 50%. The germline V and J ends were trimmed by 1 base and 7 bases, with 11 bases remaining between them. The CDR3 length is 14 residues. Germline V CDR1 and CDR2: MNHNS, SASEGT.

The rearrangement uses TRBV6-1 and TRBJ1-5; D is perhaps TRBD1 (5 bases). Sample: glioma tissue, nonneoplastic brain tissue, or PBMCs (not recorded which). The sequence derives from a human donor with low-grade glioma or glioblastoma, undergoing nonglioma brain surgery, or in good health (not recorded which). The CDR3 DNA reads TGTGCCAGCAGTGAAGGGGGCGACCCCCAGCCCCAGCATTTT. This sequence encodes CASSEGGDPQPQHF.